This T cell receptor (beta chain) was found in a study of cytomegalovirus exposure and HLA in healthy donors (TCRdb year 2017). At the level of the whole study: An earlier analysis of several hundred of the donors reported more than 250 Gb of sequence data and 100 million to 140 million unique TCR beta sequences from about 200 million T cells. Approximately 300 gigabases of sequencing data and approximately 92 million unique TCR sequences made up an early release that covered some 640 HLA-typed donors. Among the approximately 400 genotyped donors, about 83% belonged to the genetic ancestry cluster associated with self-reported Caucasian donors. The aim of the study was to test whether cataloging public T cell receptors could identify signatures of past pathogen exposure. The study used immunosequencing to profile the T cell repertoires of 600 to 850 subjects and linked those repertoires to cytomegalovirus serostatus. A separate validation cohort of approximately 120 different subjects was used in addition to the approximately 610-subject first cohort. High-throughput TCR immunosequencing, statistical association of individual TCRs with disease status, and machine learning were combined to predict cytomegalovirus infection status. To study patterns of TCR occurrence, a later analysis re-analyzed previously published TCR beta repertoires from 700 or so donors and added high-resolution HLA genotyping. The later analysis used no new phenotypic data to find candidate immune exposures, relying instead on TCR beta sequences and their occurrence across donors. To decide whether each TCR beta V gene segment behaved as functional or pseudogenic, an earlier analysis of some 570 of the donors relied on high-throughput TCR beta sequencing. Donor age, sex, ethnicity and CMV serostatus were compiled together with the repertoire data. A later genetic analysis took genome-wide SNP genotypes for 398 of the 666 donors and used that subset as a discovery cohort. Every repertoire in the discovery cohort had been generated on one and the same sequencing platform. HLA typing covered class I and class II loci at four-digit resolution. Typing coverage differed by locus: A, B, C, DRB1 and DQB1 were typed in about 629-640 donors, DQA1 in around 500, DPA1 in 600 to 610, and DPB1 in around 440. Roughly five DR-DQ haplotypes were handled as single units for association and clustering because linkage in the cohort was strong. On average, approximately 250,000 unique TCR beta nucleotide sequences were sequenced per donor among roughly 430 genotyped donors of the cohort, with roughly 18% of those sequences being non-productive. Findings and caveats that apply to the study as a whole: A further reported finding was that TCR beta sequences accurately predicted the HLA-A and HLA-B alleles for most subjects in the first cohort. For the cohort, immune exposure information was limited to CMV serostatus. V-gene and J-gene trimming of TCR beta chains was associated with a missense DCLRE1C variant in a later genetic analysis, and the association was replicated in an independent cohort. The earlier analysis of 587 of the donors excluded 15 to 20 rarely observed V segments, including chromosome 9 orphons, because counts were too low. Several of the top co-occurrence clusters appeared to be linked to parvovirus B19, influenza, CMV and Epstein-Barr virus, according to a later analysis. In vitro tests confirmed that three of the cytomegalovirus-associated TCR beta chains recognize cytomegalovirus antigens. Because the 87-base-pair reads could not distinguish some IMGT-functional V segments, including TRBV6-2 and TRBV6-3, those segments were excluded. According to a later analysis, most CMV-associated TCR beta chains appeared to be HLA-restricted, and the HLA associations seemed to be driven largely by CMV exposure. Sequencing depth was assumed to be roughly uniform across donors in the presence/absence analyses, though that assumption may not hold. Linkage disequilibrium might explain the correlated functional status among segregating V segments, but an unknown experimental factor could not be excluded. A later genetic analysis reported fewer N-insertions in productive TCRs among donors in an Asian-associated ancestry cluster than the 666-donor mean. Across donors, most TCR sequences were observed very rarely, whereas some public TCRs were present in many individuals. The cohort was sequenced for TCR beta chains only, and without alpha or paired-chain data the features that could be detected were limited. The classifier was reported to diagnose cytomegalovirus status with high specificity and sensitivity in both the original and validation cohorts. In a later analysis, HLA-associated TCR beta chains were found to be more clonally expanded and to have lower generation probabilities than equally common non-associated chains. Because some donors lacked HLA typing at each locus, the association tests relied only on the typed subset. A cluster of highly shared sequence variants was judged likely to represent a technical artifact of the sequencing pipeline. A later analysis associated approximately 17,000 TCR beta sequences with specific HLA alleles at a false discovery rate of 0.05. In a later analysis, the rate of TCR association differed among HLA loci, with DRB1 alleles having the most associated TCRs and HLA-C alleles having the fewest. Broadly in line with IMGT annotations, most TCR beta V segments showed up in productive rearrangements about 90% or about 30% of the time in an earlier analysis of some 590 of the donors. When HLA alleles, especially DR and DQ, strongly co-occurred, attributing TCR associations to individual alleles was difficult. The study gave a list of some 150 TCR beta chains associated with cytomegalovirus. It was suggested by the authors that the approach could potentially be generalized to other disease states and immunological phenotypes.

For this clone: Its specific antigen is unknown. Base qualities were left out, and no much larger clone turns up one base away.

Receptor amplification or capture employed the immunoSEQ multiplex PCR assay. A mixture of 60 forward primers for TCR Vbeta segments and 13 reverse primers for TCR Jbeta segments was used in the multiplex PCR. The CDR3 region of rearranged TCR beta genes was amplified from genomic DNA by a multiplex PCR assay. The amplified TCR beta libraries were sequenced on the Illumina HiSeq System as 87-base-pair reads. The paper's processing steps were these. In a later analysis, some 80 million unique TCR beta chains were counted across the roughly 670 repertoires, and approximately 11 million of these chains were shared by at least two donors. Raw reads were error-corrected and collapsed into unique sequences with a nearest-neighbor algorithm that merged closely related sequences to remove PCR and sequencing errors. CDR3 sequences were aligned to IMGT reference sequences to assign V, D and J gene segments. For a sequence to be retained, a match of at least six nucleotides to both a V gene segment and a J gene segment was required. Rearrangements were classified as productive when the CDR3 lacked stop codons and remained in frame with V and J, and all other rearrangements were classified as non-productive. CDR3 was defined by IMGT convention, running from the second conserved V-encoded cysteine to the conserved J-encoded phenylalanine. Sequences without an unambiguous match to a single V gene segment were excluded from the earlier analysis of almost 600 of the donors. In an earlier analysis of approximately 590 of the donors, a V segment was called functional when productive rearrangements were above 56.7%, and segregating when the standard deviation between donors exceeded 5%. To diagnose cytomegalovirus status from the catalog of TCR beta chain sequences, a statistical classification framework was built. In a later analysis, TCR nucleotide sequences were compared against IMGT/GENE-DB human TR gene sequences so that V and J genes could be assigned. In a later analysis, CDR3 sequences and most-parsimonious VDJ recombination scenarios were assigned using the TCRdist pipeline. In a later analysis, every TCR beta chain was defined by the combination of its CDR3 amino acid sequence and its V-gene family, and reads without a unique V-gene family were dropped. A later analysis removed roughly 590 highly shared, low-generation-probability nucleotide sequences to deal with suspected cross-contamination and a sequencing artifact. A later analysis calculated a clonal expansion index for each public chain from normalized within-repertoire ranks of inferred template counts. Generation probabilities in a later analysis came from a VDJ recombination model fitted to out-of-frame rearrangements, and those results were checked against IGoR. In a later analysis, hypergeometric tests were used to score TCR-TCR, TCR-HLA and TCR-CMV co-occurrence, with a repertoire-size bias correction applied to TCR pairs. In a later analysis, false discovery rates were estimated by permuting HLA or CMV assignments 20 times. In a later analysis, co-occurring TCRs were grouped using DBSCAN, and TCRdist sequence similarity was added for clustering within HLA-allele-positive subsets. Repertoires with fewer than 30,000 or more than 120,000 public chains, plus five repertoires with anomalous nucleotide sharing, were excluded from co-occurrence clustering. Here the immuneACCESS table is served through TCRdb, limited to in-frame sequences with V and J called. Missing clones are a known gap in these copies; in checked studies unresolved V genes cover under half, and the rest lacks a known reason. Clonal size and the V and J genes are those of that table, whereas D and trimming came from the DNA. The sample table lists about 110,000 clones, roughly 68% of them with a count of one. The ten largest clonotypes hold approximately 9% of the sample.

From the cysteine through the phenylalanine, the CDR3 covers 14 amino acids. Kept here is only the CDR3 DNA, which spans 42 bases and is read in frame from base 1. V is pared back by 3 bases and J by 4 bases, with 10 bases lying between the germline termini. The germline V gene encodes CDR1 SGHRS and CDR2 YFSETQ. In total, 500 to 700 healthy bone marrow donors made up the cohort. All cohort members were sampled while nominally healthy, although unrecorded immune exposures were likely present. The donor was CMV seropositive and belonged to the group of about 290 seropositive cohort members. Each donor provided a peripheral blood sample, and peripheral blood mononuclear cells were used for TCR beta sequencing. Genomic DNA was extracted from the blood cell samples with the Qiagen DNeasy Blood Extraction Kit.

This TCR was sampled from a man younger than 45 in good health and CMV-seropositive. The chain employs TRBV5-1 and TRBJ1-4; TRBD1 is possibly the D segment (6 matching bases). Sample: PBMCs. The CDR3 region: CASSSGVGNEKLFF. The base sequence is TGCGCCAGCAGCTCAGGGGTTGGTAATGAAAAACTGTTTTTT.